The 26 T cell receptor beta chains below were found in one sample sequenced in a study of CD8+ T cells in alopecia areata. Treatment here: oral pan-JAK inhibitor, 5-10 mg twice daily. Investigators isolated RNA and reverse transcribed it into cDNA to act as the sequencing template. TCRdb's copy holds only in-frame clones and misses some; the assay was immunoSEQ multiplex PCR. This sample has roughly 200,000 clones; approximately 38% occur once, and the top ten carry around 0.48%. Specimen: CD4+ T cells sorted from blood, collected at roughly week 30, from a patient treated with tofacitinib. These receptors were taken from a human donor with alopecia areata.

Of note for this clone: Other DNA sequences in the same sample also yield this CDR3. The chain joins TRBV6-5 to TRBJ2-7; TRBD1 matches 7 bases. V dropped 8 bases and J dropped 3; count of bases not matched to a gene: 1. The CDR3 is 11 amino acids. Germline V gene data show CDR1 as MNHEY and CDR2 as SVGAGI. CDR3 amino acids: CASRQGYEQYF. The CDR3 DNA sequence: TGTGCCAGCCGACAGGGCTACGAGCAGTACTTC.

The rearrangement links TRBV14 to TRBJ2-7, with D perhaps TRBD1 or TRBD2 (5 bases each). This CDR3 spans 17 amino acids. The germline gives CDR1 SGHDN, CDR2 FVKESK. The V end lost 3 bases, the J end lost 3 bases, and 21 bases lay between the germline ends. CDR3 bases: TGTGCCAGCAGCCACGCATACGGGACGCGTAACTACTACGAGCAGTACTTC. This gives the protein CASSHAYGTRNYYEQYF.

In DNA form, the CDR3 reads TGTGCCAGCAGCCAAGAGGACAGTTCTAACTATGGCTACACCTTC. Translated, it gives CASSQEDSSNYGYTF. This chain links TRBV4-2 with TRBJ1-2, with D perhaps matching TRBD1 (6 bases). The germline V gene encodes CDR1 LGHNA and CDR2 YNFKEQ. The CDR3 has 15 residues. Trimming left V 0 bases short and J 0 bases short, with 8 bases between.

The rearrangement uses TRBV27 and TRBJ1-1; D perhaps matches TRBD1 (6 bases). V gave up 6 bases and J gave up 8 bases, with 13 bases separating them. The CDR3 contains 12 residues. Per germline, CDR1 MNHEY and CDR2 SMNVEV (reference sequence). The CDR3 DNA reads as TGTGCCAGCAGGCGAAACAGGGCCGAAGCTTTCTTT. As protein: CASRRNRAEAFF.

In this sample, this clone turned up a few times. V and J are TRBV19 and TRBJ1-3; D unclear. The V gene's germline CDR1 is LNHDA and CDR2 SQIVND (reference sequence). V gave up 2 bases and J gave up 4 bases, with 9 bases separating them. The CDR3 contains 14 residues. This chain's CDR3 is CASSIRGRGNTIYF. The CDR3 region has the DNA TGTGCCAGTAGTATACGAGGTCGCGGAAACACCATATATTTT.

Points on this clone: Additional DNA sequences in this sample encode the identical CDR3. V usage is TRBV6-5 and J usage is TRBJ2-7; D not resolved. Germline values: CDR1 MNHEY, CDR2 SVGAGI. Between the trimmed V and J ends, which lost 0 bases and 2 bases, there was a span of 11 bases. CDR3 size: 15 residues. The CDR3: CASSYSRGGPYEQYF. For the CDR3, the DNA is TGTGCCAGCAGTTACTCTCGCGGCGGCCCCTACGAGCAGTACTTC.

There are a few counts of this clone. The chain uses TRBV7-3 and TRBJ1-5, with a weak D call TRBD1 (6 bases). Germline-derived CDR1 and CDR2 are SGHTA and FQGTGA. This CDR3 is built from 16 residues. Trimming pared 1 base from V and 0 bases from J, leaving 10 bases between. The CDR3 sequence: CASSLRTEYSNQPQHF. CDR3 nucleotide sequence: TGTGCCAGCAGCTTAAGGACAGAATATAGCAATCAGCCCCAGCATTTT.

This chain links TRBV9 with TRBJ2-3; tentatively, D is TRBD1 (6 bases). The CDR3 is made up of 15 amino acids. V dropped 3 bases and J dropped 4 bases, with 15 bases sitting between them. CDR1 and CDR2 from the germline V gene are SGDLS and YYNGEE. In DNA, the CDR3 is TGTGCCAGCAGCGCCTCGGGACACGGAGCAGATACGCAGTATTTT. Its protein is CASSASGHGADTQYF.

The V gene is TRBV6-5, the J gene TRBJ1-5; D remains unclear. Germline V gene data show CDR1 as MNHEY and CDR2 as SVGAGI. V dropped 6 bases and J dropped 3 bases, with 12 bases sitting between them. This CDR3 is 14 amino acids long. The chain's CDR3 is CASSPSFTNQPQHF. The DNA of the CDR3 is TGTGCCAGCAGCCCTAGCTTCACCAATCAGCCCCAGCATTTT.

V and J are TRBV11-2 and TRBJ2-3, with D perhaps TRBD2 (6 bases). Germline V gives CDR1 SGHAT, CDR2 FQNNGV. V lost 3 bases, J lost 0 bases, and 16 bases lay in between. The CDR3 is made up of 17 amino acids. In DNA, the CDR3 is TGTGCCAGCAGCTTTCGGGGCGGGGCGGTGAGCACAGATACGCAGTATTTT. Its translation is CASSFRGGAVSTDTQYF.

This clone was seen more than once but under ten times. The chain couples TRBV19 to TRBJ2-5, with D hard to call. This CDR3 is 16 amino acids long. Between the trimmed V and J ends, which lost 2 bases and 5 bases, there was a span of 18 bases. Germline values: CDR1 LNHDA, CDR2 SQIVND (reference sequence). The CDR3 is CASSIIPTTLGETQYF. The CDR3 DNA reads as TGTGCCAGTAGTATAATCCCGACCACACTCGGCGAGACCCAGTACTTC.

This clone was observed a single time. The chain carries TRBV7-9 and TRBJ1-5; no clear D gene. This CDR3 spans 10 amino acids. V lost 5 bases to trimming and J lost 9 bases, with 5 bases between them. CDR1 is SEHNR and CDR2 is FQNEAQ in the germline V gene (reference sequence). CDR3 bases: TGTGCCAGCAGCCCCGGGCCCCAGCATTTT. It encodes CASSPGPQHF.

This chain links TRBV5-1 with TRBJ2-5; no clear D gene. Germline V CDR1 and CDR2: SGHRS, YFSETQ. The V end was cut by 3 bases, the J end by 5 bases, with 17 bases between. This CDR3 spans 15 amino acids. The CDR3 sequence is CASSSGTAAAETQYF. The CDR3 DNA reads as TGCGCCAGCAGCTCTGGTACGGCCGCAGCGGAGACCCAGTACTTC.

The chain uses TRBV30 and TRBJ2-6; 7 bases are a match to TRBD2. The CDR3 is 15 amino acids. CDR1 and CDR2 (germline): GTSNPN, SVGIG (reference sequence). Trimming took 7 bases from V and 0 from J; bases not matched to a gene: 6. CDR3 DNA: TGTGCCTTAACTACGGGGGGCTCTGGGGCCAACGTCCTGACTTTC. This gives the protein CALTTGGSGANVLTF.

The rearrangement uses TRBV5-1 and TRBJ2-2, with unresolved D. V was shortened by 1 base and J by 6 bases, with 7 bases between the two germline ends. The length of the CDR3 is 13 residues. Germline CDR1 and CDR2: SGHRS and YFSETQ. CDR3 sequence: CASSLIDAGELFF. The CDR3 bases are TGCGCCAGCAGCTTGATAGACGCCGGGGAGCTGTTTTTT.

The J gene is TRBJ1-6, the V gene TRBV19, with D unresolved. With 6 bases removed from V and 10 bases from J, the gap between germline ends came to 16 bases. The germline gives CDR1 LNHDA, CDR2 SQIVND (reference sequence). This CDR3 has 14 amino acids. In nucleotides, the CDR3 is TGTGCCAGTAGCTTGACAACGGGTCGGTCACCCCTCCACTTT. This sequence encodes CASSLTTGRSPLHF.

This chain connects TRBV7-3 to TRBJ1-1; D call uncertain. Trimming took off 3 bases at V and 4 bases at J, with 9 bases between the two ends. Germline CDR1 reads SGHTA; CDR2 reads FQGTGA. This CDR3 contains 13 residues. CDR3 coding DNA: TGTGCCAGCAGCTTGAAAGGCGGCACTGAAGCTTTCTTT. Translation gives CASSLKGGTEAFF.

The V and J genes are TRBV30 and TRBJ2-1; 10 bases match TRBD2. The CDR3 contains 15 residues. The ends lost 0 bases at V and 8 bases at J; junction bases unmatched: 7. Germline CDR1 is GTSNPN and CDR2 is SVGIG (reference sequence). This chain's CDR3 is CAWSVNSGRFDEQFF. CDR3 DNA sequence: TGTGCCTGGAGTGTAAATAGCGGGAGGTTCGATGAGCAGTTCTTC.

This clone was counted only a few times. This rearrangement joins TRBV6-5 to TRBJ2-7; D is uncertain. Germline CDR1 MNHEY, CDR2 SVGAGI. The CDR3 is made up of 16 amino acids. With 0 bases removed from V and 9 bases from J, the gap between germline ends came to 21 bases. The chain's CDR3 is CASSYSMRQPVWGQYF. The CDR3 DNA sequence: TGTGCCAGCAGTTACTCGATGAGGCAGCCAGTTTGGGGGCAGTACTTC.

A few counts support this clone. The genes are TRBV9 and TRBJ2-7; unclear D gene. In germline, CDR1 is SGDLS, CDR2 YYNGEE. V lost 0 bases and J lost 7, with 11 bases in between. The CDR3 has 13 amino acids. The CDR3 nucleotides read TGTGCCAGCAGCGTAGAGGCAGGACGGGAGCAGTACTTC. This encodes CASSVEAGREQYF.

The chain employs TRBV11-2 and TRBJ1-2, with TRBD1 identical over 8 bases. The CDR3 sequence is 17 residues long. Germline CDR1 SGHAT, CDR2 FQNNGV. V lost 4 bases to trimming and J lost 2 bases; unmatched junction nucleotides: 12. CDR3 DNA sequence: TGTGCCAGCAGCTCCCCTCGACAGGGGATTAAAAACTATGGCTACACCTTC. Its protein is CASSSPRQGIKNYGYTF.

The DNA for the CDR3 is TGTGCCAGCAGCCAATCGCAGGGTGGGGCCTATGGCTACACCTTC. Amino acid sequence: CASSQSQGGAYGYTF. The V and J genes are TRBV6-6 and TRBJ1-2; TRBD1 is a possible D gene (5 bases). This CDR3 has 15 amino acids. Germline V CDR1 and CDR2: MNHNY, SVGAGI (reference sequence). The V end lost 6 bases, the J end lost 4 bases, and 18 bases lay between the germline ends.

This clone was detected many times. In nucleotides, the CDR3 is TGTGCCAGCAGTTTATTGTTGTCCAATCAGCCCCAGCATTTT. It is translated as CASSLLLSNQPQHF. The chain is built from TRBV28 and TRBJ1-5; D not resolved. The V end lost 1 base, the J end lost 3 bases, and 7 bases lay between the germline ends. Germline V gene lookup returns CDR1 MDHEN and CDR2 SYDVKM. The CDR3 covers 14 residues.

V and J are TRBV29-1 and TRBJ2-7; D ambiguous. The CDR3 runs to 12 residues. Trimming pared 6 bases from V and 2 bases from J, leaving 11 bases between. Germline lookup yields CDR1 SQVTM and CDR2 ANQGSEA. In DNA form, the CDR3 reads TGCAGCGTCTCCGGACGTACCTACGAGCAGTACTTC. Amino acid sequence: CSVSGRTYEQYF.

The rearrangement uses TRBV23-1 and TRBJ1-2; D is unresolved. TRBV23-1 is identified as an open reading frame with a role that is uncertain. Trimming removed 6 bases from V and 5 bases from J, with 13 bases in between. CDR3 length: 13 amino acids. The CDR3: CASSRTAIYGYTF. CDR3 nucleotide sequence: TGCGCCAGCAGCCGAACAGCTATTTATGGCTACACCTTC.

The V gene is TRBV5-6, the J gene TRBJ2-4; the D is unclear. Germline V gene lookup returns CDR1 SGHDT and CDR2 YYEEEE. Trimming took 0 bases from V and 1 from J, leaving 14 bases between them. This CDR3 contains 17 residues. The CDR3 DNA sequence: TGTGCCAGCAGCTTGGATCTGGGCGCGGTGGCCAAAAACATTCAGTACTTC. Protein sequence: CASSLDLGAVAKNIQYF.